Here is one T cell receptor (beta chain) with its context. This record belongs to a study of blood T cell repertoires in COVID-19. Individuals aged roughly 18 to 90 years were recruited from 20 to 25 US areas. Cohorts were determined from participant-reported clinical history. Sequenced by immunoSEQ multiplex PCR; TCRdb stores in-frame clones only, minus some. This sample has under 400,000 clones; approximately 86% occur once, and the top ten carry approximately 4.4%. The germline V gene encodes CDR1 SGHDT and CDR2 YYEEEE. The CDR3 consists of 15 residues. The germline V and J ends were trimmed by 4 bases and 6 bases, with 17 bases remaining between them.

The sample comprised PBMCs or T cells enriched from blood (not recorded which). The sequence was obtained from a woman between 40 and 50 years old with acute COVID-19. The J gene is TRBJ1-5, the V gene TRBV5-6; D might be TRBD1 (5 bases). CDR3 nucleotides: TGTGCCAGCAGCCTATTCGGGGGGTTCGGTCAGCCCCAGCATTTT. Translation: CASSLFGGFGQPQHF.